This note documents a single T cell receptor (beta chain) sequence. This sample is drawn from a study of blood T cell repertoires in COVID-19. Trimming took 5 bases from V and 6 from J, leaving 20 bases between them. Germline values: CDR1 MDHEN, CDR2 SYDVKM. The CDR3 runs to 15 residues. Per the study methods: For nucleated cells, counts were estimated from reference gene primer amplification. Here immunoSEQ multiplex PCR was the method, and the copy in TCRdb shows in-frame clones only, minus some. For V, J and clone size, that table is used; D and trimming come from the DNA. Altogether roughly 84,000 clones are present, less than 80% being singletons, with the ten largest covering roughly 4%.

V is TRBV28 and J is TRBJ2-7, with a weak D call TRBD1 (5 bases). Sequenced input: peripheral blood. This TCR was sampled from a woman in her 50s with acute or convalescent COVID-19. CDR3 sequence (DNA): TGTGCCAGCAGTGGGTCCCCAAGGGTAAGGGGCGAGCAGTACTTC. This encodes CASSGSPRVRGEQYF.